These 4 T cell receptor beta chains share one sample of origin, sequenced in a study of early T cells in non-severe SARS-CoV-2 infection. TCRdb reprocessed the 5' RACE reads via MiXCR and lists one record per CDR3 protein. The sample has under 45,000 distinct CDR3 sequences; 6% to 8% are singletons. Source: whole blood, taken at baseline. The receptors were gathered from an adult who was a healthcare worker with PCR-confirmed SARS-CoV-2 infection or an uninfected control (not recorded which).

This clonotype was seen ten or more times. This chain uses TRBV28 with TRBJ1-1; 8 bases map to TRBD1. V gave up 6 bases and J gave up 4 bases; unmatched junction bases: 7. From germline, CDR1 is MDHEN and CDR2 SYDVKM. CDR3 length: 14 residues. CDR3 DNA sequence: TGTGCCAGCAGCTCAGTCGACAGGGGCACTGAAGCTTTCTTT. Encoded protein: CASSSVDRGTEAFF.

This clonotype was detected once. V is TRBV5-6 and J is TRBJ2-4; the D gene is possibly TRBD2 (5 bases). The germline V gene has CDR1 SGHDT and CDR2 YYEEEE. V was shortened by 2 bases and J by 0 bases, with 9 bases between the two germline ends. The CDR3 spans 15 residues. The CDR3 loop reads CASSLAALAKNIQYF. CDR3 nucleotide sequence: TGTGCCAGCAGCTTAGCGGCCCTAGCCAAAAACATTCAGTACTTC.

The chain couples TRBV20-1 to TRBJ2-1; 10 bases are shared with TRBD2. Germline V CDR1 and CDR2: DFQATT, SNEGSKA (reference sequence). The CDR3 is made up of 17 amino acids. J lost 9 bases, V lost 3 bases, and 17 bases had no gene match. In DNA form, the CDR3 reads TGCAGTGCTAGCCTAGAGCTGTCCCTAGCGGGAGTTACTGAGCAGTTCTTC. Its protein product is CSASLELSLAGVTEQFF.

This clonotype was observed at least ten times. This sequence joins TRBV6-5 and TRBJ1-1; unclear D gene. The CDR3 runs to 14 residues. From germline, CDR1 is MNHEY and CDR2 SVGAGI. Trimming cost V 0 bases and J 7 bases, with 12 bases left between them. CDR3 coding DNA: TGTGCCAGCAGTTACTCAACGGAGAGCTATGAAGCTTTCTTT. As protein: CASSYSTESYEAFF.